The sequence of this T cell receptor beta chain was determined in a study of T cells in Graves' hyperthyroidism and ophthalmopathy. This clonotype was counted many times. The antigen is undetermined. Study-level points and caveats: Blood also held most thyroid clonotypes expanded beyond 0.001.

Germline loops: CDR1 SGHAT, CDR2 FQNNGV. The V and J ends lost 2 bases and 3 bases respectively, with 17 bases between them. This CDR3 region has 16 residues. Regions amplified from RNA transcripts were the TCR beta CDR3 regions. RT-PCR in the first round (using the HTBI primer set) targeted the TCR CDR3. MiXCR, run by TCRdb on the multiplex PCR reads, gives a single entry per CDR3 protein. The sample yields roughly 300,000 distinct CDR3 sequences, about 25% seen once. The V gene is TRBV11-2, the J gene TRBJ2-7, with D hard to call. Sequencing was carried out using blood. The receptor comes from a man aged 35-49 years with Graves' hyperthyroidism that later progressed to Graves' ophthalmopathy. CDR3 amino acids: CASSLIRPGRVYEQYF. The CDR3 DNA sequence: TGTGCCAGCAGCTTAATCAGACCGGGCCGAGTCTACGAGCAGTACTTC.